A single sample is the source of the 25 T cell receptor beta chains below, sequenced in a study of radiation and T cells in renal cell carcinoma (dated by TCRdb to the early 2020s). This specimen's time point label, per the study, means: blood 2 weeks post-SBRT. What this sample's treatment or condition label stands for: 15 Gy SBRT to primary tumor, nephrectomy 4 weeks later. The library came from the immunoSEQ multiplex PCR assay. This immuneACCESS table, as held by TCRdb, lists in-frame sequences with V and J called but not all clones. Of the missing ones, under half trace to an unresolved V gene in checked studies; the others have no known cause. This sample gives roughly 130,000 clones in total; 88% of them show up just once. Of the sample, about 5.6% falls within the top ten clones. The material was blood, obtained from a patient whose treatment included radiotherapy and nephrectomy. The receptors were sampled from a woman in her 70s with renal cell carcinoma.

This sequence joins TRBV5-1 and TRBJ2-2; a possible D gene is TRBD2 (6 bases). V gave up 3 bases and J gave up 4 bases, with 10 bases separating them. Germline CDR1 reads SGHRS; CDR2 reads YFSETQ. There are 14 residues in the CDR3. CDR3 nucleotide sequence: TGCGCCAGCAGCTCGGGGGAAAGCACCGGGGAGCTGTTTTTT. It specifies CASSSGESTGELFF.

The chain couples TRBV7-9 to TRBJ2-7; 11 nucleotides align to TRBD2. Unmatched junction bases numbered 14, after V lost 3 bases and J lost 1 base. The V gene's germline CDR1 is SEHNR and CDR2 FQNEAQ (reference sequence). CDR3 size: 19 residues. The CDR3 loop is CASSFLPSSGGARSYEQYF. The CDR3 DNA reads TGTGCCAGCAGCTTTCTACCCAGTAGCGGGGGGGCCAGGTCCTACGAGCAGTACTTC.

This clone was seen only once. This chain uses TRBV27 with TRBJ2-2; perhaps D is TRBD1 or TRBD2 (5 bases each). The CDR3 length is 14 residues. Germline V CDR1 and CDR2: MNHEY, SMNVEV (reference sequence). Trimming left V 8 bases short and J 6 bases short, with 16 bases between. The CDR3 DNA follows: TGTGCCAGCGGATTCGGGGTGGGGGCCGGGGAGCTGTTTTTT. This codes for CASGFGVGAGELFF.

About this clone itself: A read error may account for a junction end that differs from germline. The V call is TRBV2, the J call TRBJ2-7; 7 bases fit TRBD2. The CDR3 sequence is 14 residues long. Germline V gives CDR1 SNHLY, CDR2 FYNNEI. CDR3 DNA: TGTGCCAGCGGAGCGGGGCTGCCTTCCTGCGAGCAGTACTTC. As protein: CASGAGLPSCEQYF.

The V and J genes are TRBV18 and TRBJ1-2, with D perhaps matching TRBD1 (5 bases). The CDR3 totals 12 residues. Germline-derived CDR1 and CDR2 are KGHSH and LQKENI. V was trimmed by 3 bases and J by 8 bases, leaving 10 bases between them. The CDR3 DNA sequence: TGTGCCAGCTCACCGGAGGGGCTGGGCTACACCTTC. It yields the protein CASSPEGLGYTF.

V gene TRBV19 combines with J gene TRBJ1-2; D remains ambiguous. The CDR3 extends over 12 amino acids. CDR1 and CDR2 from the germline V gene are LNHDA and SQIVND (reference sequence). Trimming shortened V by 4 bases and J by 8 bases, and 11 bases separated the two germline ends. The CDR3 nucleotides read TGTGCCAGTAGTAAAACGGAAAGAGGCTACACCTTC. This gives the protein CASSKTERGYTF.

The chain combines TRBV23-1 with TRBJ2-7; 8 bases are shared with TRBD2. TRBV23-1 is given ORF status, its function remaining uncertain. V lost 0 bases and J lost 0; bases outside the gene matches: 7. The CDR3 sequence is 17 residues long. CDR3 amino acids: CASSQSEWRGVSYEQYF. CDR3 nucleotide sequence: TGCGCCAGCAGTCAATCGGAGTGGCGGGGGGTCTCCTACGAGCAGTACTTC.

The CDR3 nucleotides read TGTGCCAGCAGTGGCGGGACTAGCGGCCCCGGGCAGTTCTTC. This codes for CASSGGTSGPGQFF. This chain joins TRBV2 and TRBJ2-1; 11 positions match TRBD2. J lost 12 bases, V lost 4 bases, and 8 bases had no gene match. There are 14 residues in the CDR3. Germline V gene data show CDR1 as SNHLY and CDR2 as FYNNEI.

This clone was found a few times. The chain links TRBV27 to TRBJ1-6; D might be TRBD1 (5 bases). Germline CDR1 is MNHEY and CDR2 is SMNVEV (reference sequence). V lost 2 bases, J lost 8 bases, and 13 bases lay in between. The CDR3 runs 15 residues. CDR3 amino acids: CASSLGRTRDSPLHF. DNA of the CDR3: TGTGCCAGCAGTTTAGGAAGGACCAGGGATTCACCCCTCCACTTT.

V gene TRBV7-2 combines with J gene TRBJ2-7; 14 bases are shared with TRBD2. The CDR3 spans 16 residues. The ends lost 3 bases at V and 7 bases at J; junction bases unmatched: 8. Germline V gene sequence: CDR1 SGHTA, CDR2 FQGNSA. CDR3 coding DNA: TGTGCCAGCAGCTTCCGACTAGCGGGGGGGCGAAGTGAGCAGTACTTC. This encodes CASSFRLAGGRSEQYF.

This chain uses TRBV27 with TRBJ1-4, with no clear D. The length of the CDR3 is 15 residues. Germline CDR1 is MNHEY and CDR2 is SMNVEV (reference sequence). The V gene lost 3 bases and the J gene lost 0 bases, with 8 bases spanning the gap. CDR3 loop: CASSFRRPTNEKLFF. The CDR3 DNA reads as TGTGCCAGCAGTTTTAGGCGGCCAACTAATGAAAAACTGTTTTTT.

This chain uses TRBV5-6 with TRBJ2-7; 8 bases are a match to TRBD1. J gave up 6 bases and V 0 bases, and 8 bases lay outside the gene matches. The CDR3 contains 15 residues. Germline CDR1 and CDR2: SGHDT and YYEEEE. CDR3 nucleotides: TGTGCCAGCAGCTTGGATCGGACAGGGATACGCGAGCAGTACTTC. Its protein product is CASSLDRTGIREQYF. Complete variable domain (other parts from reference TRBV5-6 and TRBJ2-7): DAGVTQSPTHLIKTRGQQVTLRCSPKSGHDTVSWYQQALGQGPQFIFQYYEEEERQRGNFPDRFSGHQFPNYSSELNVNALLLGDSALYLCASSLDRTGIREQYFGPGTRLTVT.

The V gene is TRBV9, the J gene TRBJ2-3, with 8 bases identical to TRBD1. V lost 4 bases and J lost 5; bases outside the gene matches: 6. Per germline, CDR1 SGDLS and CDR2 YYNGEE. This CDR3 has 14 residues. The CDR3 here is CASSLGQGQDTQYF. The CDR3 DNA follows: TGTGCCAGCAGCCTAGGACAGGGTCAAGATACGCAGTATTTT.

V is TRBV7-9 and J is TRBJ1-6, with TRBD1 identical over 8 bases. V was pared by 1 base and J by 10 bases, with 6 bases of the junction left unmatched. The germline V gene encodes CDR1 SEHNR and CDR2 FQNEAQ (reference sequence). The CDR3 has 15 amino acids. The CDR3 here is CASSLEQGAGSPLHF. The CDR3 DNA reads TGTGCCAGCAGCTTAGAGCAGGGGGCAGGGTCACCCCTCCACTTT.

This clone was seen a handful of times. The chain links TRBV4-2 to TRBJ1-1; tentatively, D is TRBD1 (5 bases). Germline CDR1 reads LGHNA; CDR2 reads YNFKEQ. V lost 6 bases and J lost 1, with 12 bases in between. The CDR3 is 14 residues long. The CDR3 reads CASRRGEGNTEAFF. The DNA of the CDR3 is TGTGCCAGCAGAAGAGGGGAGGGGAACACTGAAGCTTTCTTT.

The chain is built from TRBV2 and TRBJ2-3, with D maybe TRBD1 (7 bases). The CDR3 runs 15 residues. Trimming stripped 8 bases from V and 2 bases from J, with 17 bases between. CDR1 is SNHLY, CDR2 FYNNEI, per germline. The CDR3 nucleotides are TGTGCCAGCCGGGGGACAGTTTATTCCACAGATACGCAGTATTTT. This codes for CASRGTVYSTDTQYF.

The chain employs TRBV2 and TRBJ1-1; 7 bases align to TRBD1. The CDR3 consists of 15 residues. J lost 1 base, V lost 7 bases, and 9 bases had no gene match. Germline loops: CDR1 SNHLY, CDR2 FYNNEI. In DNA, the CDR3 is TGTGCCAGCACTAGCGGTAGGGGGCAGAACACTGAAGCTTTCTTT. Its protein is CASTSGRGQNTEAFF. Together with reference TRBV2 and TRBJ1-1, the CDR3 gives the full variable domain: EPEVTQTPSHQVTQMGQEVILRCVPISNHLYFYWYRQILGQKVEFLVSFYNNEISEKSEIFDDQFSVERPDGSNFTLKIRSTKLEDSAMYFCASTSGRGQNTEAFFGQGTRLTVV.

The chain combines TRBV18 with TRBJ2-7, with 10 bases lining up with TRBD1. Germline V gives CDR1 KGHSH, CDR2 LQKENI. Germline trimming cut 4 bases from V and 5 bases from J; bases unmatched to any gene: 5. The CDR3 length is 14 residues. The CDR3 loop reads CASSLDRGSDEQYF. The CDR3 DNA reads as TGTGCCAGCTCACTGGACAGGGGGAGTGACGAGCAGTACTTC.

This rearrangement joins TRBV28 to TRBJ2-7, with 7 bases fitting TRBD2. The germline gives CDR1 MDHEN, CDR2 SYDVKM. The CDR3 is 13 amino acids. The J segment lost 3 bases and the V segment lost 4 bases, leaving 3 bases of the junction unmatched. The CDR3, as DNA: TGTGCCAGCAGTTGGGGCGGGGGCTACGAGCAGTACTTC. Translation: CASSWGGGYEQYF.

The chain is built from TRBV6-4 and TRBJ2-6, with a tentative D call TRBD1 (5 bases). V was trimmed by 4 bases and J by 2 bases, leaving 9 bases between them. This CDR3 region has 15 residues. In germline, CDR1 is MRHNA, CDR2 SNTAGT. CDR3 sequence (DNA): TGTGCCAGCAGTGGTGGGGCGCCTGGGGCCAACGTCCTGACTTTC. It encodes CASSGGAPGANVLTF.

The chain uses TRBV7-2 and TRBJ1-5, with a weak D call TRBD1 (6 bases). CDR3 length: 15 residues. Germline assignment: CDR1 SGHTA and CDR2 FQGNSA. Trimming pared 4 bases from V and 3 bases from J, leaving 13 bases between. The CDR3 DNA follows: TGTGCCAGCAGCTCCGGTGGACAGTACAATCAGCCCCAGCATTTT. Residues: CASSSGGQYNQPQHF.

The V and J genes are TRBV6-6 and TRBJ2-3; D gene uncertain. This CDR3 has 14 residues. CDR1 MNHNY and CDR2 SVGAGI come from the germline V gene (reference sequence). The V and J ends lost 3 bases and 0 bases respectively, with 7 bases between them. The CDR3 here is CASSYRQSTDTQYF. The CDR3 DNA reads TGTGCCAGCAGTTATCGGCAGAGCACAGATACGCAGTATTTT.

This clone has just one count. The chain combines TRBV29-1 with TRBJ2-1; D unclear. The germline V gene encodes CDR1 SQVTM and CDR2 ANQGSEA. V lost 4 bases and J 0 bases, leaving 7 bases between the germline ends. The CDR3 contains 13 residues. The CDR3 bases are TGCAGCGTTGCAGCCAGCTCCTACAATGAGCAGTTCTTC. Its translation is CSVAASSYNEQFF.

The gene calls are TRBV5-6 and TRBJ1-5, with TRBD1 as a possible D gene (5 bases). The CDR3 is 16 residues long. The germline CDR1 and CDR2 sequences are SGHDT and YYEEEE. Trimming removed 2 bases from V and 7 bases from J, with 19 bases in between. The CDR3 DNA reads as TGTGCCAGCAGCTTCGGGGGTGAGGTAATCGGGCAGCCCCAGCATTTT. Translation: CASSFGGEVIGQPQHF.

The V gene is TRBV5-6, the J gene TRBJ1-6; D remains unclear. Germline V gene lookup returns CDR1 SGHDT and CDR2 YYEEEE. With 3 bases removed from V and 9 bases from J, the gap between germline ends came to 7 bases. The length of the CDR3 is 12 residues. CDR3 in amino acids: CASSSFISPLHF. CDR3 DNA: TGTGCCAGCAGCTCCTTCATTTCACCCCTCCACTTT. Full variable domain (rest looked up from reference TRBV5-6 and TRBJ1-6): DAGVTQSPTHLIKTRGQQVTLRCSPKSGHDTVSWYQQALGQGPQFIFQYYEEEERQRGNFPDRFSGHQFPNYSSELNVNALLLGDSALYLCASSSFISPLHFGNGTRLTVT.